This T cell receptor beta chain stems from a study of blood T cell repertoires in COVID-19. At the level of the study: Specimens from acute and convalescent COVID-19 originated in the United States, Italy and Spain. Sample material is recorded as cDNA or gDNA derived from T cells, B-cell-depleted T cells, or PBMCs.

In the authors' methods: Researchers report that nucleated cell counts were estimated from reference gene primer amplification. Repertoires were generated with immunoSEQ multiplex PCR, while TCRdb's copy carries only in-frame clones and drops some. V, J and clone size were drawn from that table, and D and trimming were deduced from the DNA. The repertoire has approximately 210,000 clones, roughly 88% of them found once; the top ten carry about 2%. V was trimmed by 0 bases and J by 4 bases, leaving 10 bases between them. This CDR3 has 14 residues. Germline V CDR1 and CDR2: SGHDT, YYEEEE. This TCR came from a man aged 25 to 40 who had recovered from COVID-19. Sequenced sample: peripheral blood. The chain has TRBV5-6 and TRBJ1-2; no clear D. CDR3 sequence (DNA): TGTGCCAGCAGCTTGGGTGTCAGTCTCTATGGCTACACCTTC. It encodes CASSLGVSLYGYTF.